Presented here are 18 T cell receptor beta chains from one specimen sequenced in a study of T-cell reconstitution after alpha-beta-depleted transplantation in children. Researchers prepared the TCRbeta library using unique molecular identifiers, the study reports. A single record per CDR3 protein comes from TCRdb applying MiXCR to the PCR reads. Among around 960,000 distinct CDR3 sequences listed, about 26% were seen once. Sequencing used PBMCs, mostly from graft donor cells, obtained 360 days after TCRalphabeta/CD19-depleted stem cell transplant. Receptors were obtained from a boy in the first two years of life who had a stem cell transplant for SCID, so the T cells may come from the graft donor.

This clonotype was detected many times. V is TRBV11-2 and J is TRBJ2-3; D is possibly TRBD2 (6 bases). V was clipped by 1 base and J by 1 base, with 9 bases between them. The CDR3 totals 15 residues. Germline-derived CDR1 and CDR2 are SGHAT and FQNNGV. Here the CDR3 reads CASSLAGERTDTQYF. The CDR3 coding sequence is TGTGCCAGCAGCTTAGCGGGGGAGCGCACAGATACGCAGTATTTT.

J is TRBJ1-5 and V is TRBV5-5; D gene uncertain. Deletions cut 0 bases from V and 0 bases from J, with 13 bases between. The length of the CDR3 is 17 residues. The germline V gene encodes CDR1 SGHKS and CDR2 YYEKEE (reference sequence). CDR3 bases: TGTGCCAGCAGCTTGGAAGACGGTTTCTTTAGCAATCAGCCCCAGCATTTT. This codes for CASSLEDGFFSNQPQHF.

The genes are TRBV20-1 and TRBJ2-2; D possibly uses TRBD1 or TRBD2 (7 bases each). Per germline, CDR1 DFQATT and CDR2 SNEGSKA (reference sequence). V dropped 4 bases and J dropped 2 bases, with 11 bases sitting between them. The CDR3 is 14 residues long. CDR3 DNA: TGCAGTGCTACCAGGGGGGGAAACACCGGGGAGCTGTTTTTT. It yields the protein CSATRGGNTGELFF.

The chain links TRBV5-1 to TRBJ2-1; a weak D match, TRBD2 (5 bases). The CDR3 has 18 residues. Trimming took off 5 bases at V and 0 bases at J, with 21 bases between the two ends. Germline V gene sequence: CDR1 SGHRS, CDR2 YFSETQ. The CDR3 loop is CASREGGFDRSSYNEQFF. For the CDR3, the DNA is TGCGCCAGCAGGGAAGGCGGGTTCGACCGCAGCTCCTACAATGAGCAGTTCTTC.

The gene calls are TRBV12-3 or TRBV12-4 and TRBJ1-4; no clear D. There are 11 residues in the CDR3. V dropped 5 bases and J dropped 7 bases, with 5 bases sitting between them. The CDR3 DNA is TGTGCCAGCAGTAGGACTGAAAAACTGTTTTTT. It yields the protein CASSRTEKLFF.

This clonotype was recorded a few times. This chain joins TRBV7-9 and TRBJ2-1, with D perhaps matching TRBD2 (5 bases). Germline loops: CDR1 SEHNR, CDR2 FQNEAQ (reference sequence). The CDR3 runs to 15 residues. V lost 5 bases and J lost 6, with 17 bases in between. The CDR3 coding sequence is TGTGCCAGCAGCGGATGGCTGGACTCGGGCAATGAGCAGTTCTTC. Protein: CASSGWLDSGNEQFF.

This clonotype has more than one count but fewer than ten. The V and J genes are TRBV6-5 and TRBJ1-2; D not certain. CDR3 length: 15 residues. V lost 6 bases to trimming and J lost 2 bases, with 16 bases between them. Germline V lookup: CDR1 MNHEY, CDR2 SVGAGI. CDR3 sequence reads: CASRTPGRGNYGYTF. The DNA for the CDR3 is TGTGCCAGCAGAACCCCGGGCCGGGGAAACTATGGCTACACCTTC.

This clonotype has just a few counts. Here the CDR3 reads CASSLGDDHAKNIQYF. The DNA of the CDR3 is TGCGCCAGCAGCTTGGGGGACGACCACGCCAAAAACATTCAGTACTTC. The V and J genes are TRBV5-1 and TRBJ2-4; D is tentatively TRBD1 or TRBD2 (5 bases each). Looked up from germline, CDR1 is SGHRS and CDR2 is YFSETQ. V was clipped by 0 bases and J by 1 base, with 11 bases between them. The CDR3 extends over 16 amino acids.

The V call is TRBV12-3 or TRBV12-4, the J call TRBJ2-5; D unclear. The V gene lost 6 bases and the J gene lost 2 bases, with 10 bases spanning the gap. CDR3 length equals 13 residues. This CDR3 is CASSNPGQETQYF. DNA for the CDR3: TGTGCCAGCAGCAACCCTGGGCAAGAGACCCAGTACTTC.

The CDR3 region is CASSQDYPLAGGNEQFF. CDR3 DNA sequence: TGTGCCAGCAGCCAAGATTACCCACTAGCGGGGGGCAATGAGCAGTTCTTC. The V gene is TRBV3-1, the J gene TRBJ2-1, with TRBD2 matching over 12 bases. This CDR3 has 17 amino acids. CDR1 is LGHDT, CDR2 YNNKEL, per germline (reference sequence). V shed 0 bases, J shed 6 bases, and the junction held 6 bases outside the gene matches.

This clonotype was seen a few times. The chain joins TRBV12-3 or TRBV12-4 to TRBJ2-3; D may correspond to TRBD1 or TRBD2 (7 bases each). V was trimmed by 6 bases and J by 3 bases, leaving 25 bases between them. The CDR3 loop spans 18 amino acids. This CDR3 reads CASSALGRGGARTDTQYF. The CDR3 DNA reads as TGTGCCAGCAGCGCGTTGGGCAGGGGGGGCGCGAGGACAGATACGCAGTATTTT.

This clonotype was picked up a small number of times. The rearrangement uses TRBV28 and TRBJ2-7; D could derive from TRBD1 or TRBD2 (5 bases each). The ends were cut back, 5 bases at V and 5 bases at J, with 16 bases in the middle. Per the germline V gene, CDR1 is MDHEN and CDR2 is SYDVKM. The CDR3 is 14 amino acids. The CDR3 DNA follows: TGTGCCAGCAGTCCCCCACCTCGGGGACACGAGCAGTACTTC. It is translated as CASSPPPRGHEQYF.

This chain joins TRBV29-1 and TRBJ2-3; D may be TRBD2 (7 bases). Deletions cut 2 bases from V and 8 bases from J, with 14 bases between. The CDR3 contains 13 residues. The germline CDR1 and CDR2 sequences are SQVTM and ANQGSEA. The CDR3 loop is CSVEMAGARTQYF. CDR3 coding DNA: TGCAGCGTTGAAATGGCGGGGGCGCGTACGCAGTATTTT.

The rearrangement joins TRBV27 to TRBJ2-7, with 7 bases identical to TRBD2. The germline CDR1 and CDR2 sequences are MNHEY and SMNVEV (reference sequence). The CDR3 contains 14 residues. Unmatched junction bases numbered 6, after V lost 7 bases and J lost 0 bases. As DNA, the CDR3 is TGTGCCAGCAAGCTAGCGGAAATCTCCTACGAGCAGTACTTC. It is translated as CASKLAEISYEQYF.

The CDR3 spells CASSPRTSGGSAYEQYF. The DNA for the CDR3 is TGTGCCAGCAGCCCCCGGACTAGCGGGGGATCAGCCTACGAGCAGTACTTC. This chain uses TRBV12-3 or TRBV12-4 with TRBJ2-7, with TRBD2 identical over 13 bases. V was clipped by 6 bases and J by 2 bases; unmatched bases: 10. The CDR3 is 17 amino acids.

This chain connects TRBV5-6 to TRBJ1-5; D remains unclear. This CDR3 contains 13 residues. V was trimmed by 1 base and J by 5 bases, leaving 7 bases between them. Germline CDR1 reads SGHDT; CDR2 reads YYEEEE. CDR3 residues: CASSLSFDQPQHF. Written as DNA, the CDR3 is TGTGCCAGCAGCTTGTCTTTTGATCAGCCCCAGCATTTT. The whole variable domain, filled in from reference TRBV5-6 and TRBJ1-5, reads DAGVTQSPTHLIKTRGQQVTLRCSPKSGHDTVSWYQQALGQGPQFIFQYYEEEERQRGNFPDRFSGHQFPNYSSELNVNALLLGDSALYLCASSLSFDQPQHFGDGTRLSIL.

This clonotype was seen a handful of times. V and J are TRBV5-1 and TRBJ2-2; a possible D gene is TRBD1 (5 bases). V lost 0 bases and J 4 bases, leaving 13 bases between the germline ends. The CDR3 is made up of 16 amino acids. CDR1 is SGHRS, CDR2 YFSETQ, per germline. The CDR3 protein is CASSLGKGLSTGELFF. CDR3 nucleotide sequence: TGCGCCAGCAGCTTGGGAAAGGGGCTGAGCACCGGGGAGCTGTTTTTT.

The V and J genes are TRBV29-1 and TRBJ2-3, with a possible D match to TRBD1 (5 bases). From germline, CDR1 is SQVTM and CDR2 ANQGSEA. The CDR3 sequence is 14 residues long. The V end was cut by 4 bases, the J end by 2 bases, with 13 bases between. The CDR3 DNA reads as TGCAGCGTTGTGGGCCTGACAGACACAGATACGCAGTATTTT. Encoded protein: CSVVGLTDTDTQYF.